The next 10 T cell receptor beta chains were all read from a single sample in a study of response to subunit inactivated influenza vaccine. TCRdb recomputed calls from the RT-PCR reads with MiXCR, one row per CDR3 protein. The sample has roughly 170,000 distinct CDR3 sequences, around 9.2% seen once. The material was non-naive T cells sorted from PBMCs, obtained on the day of vaccination. These receptors all come from a man aged 50-60 years who received an inactivated influenza vaccine.

At least ten counts were recorded for this clonotype. This sequence joins TRBV18 and TRBJ2-7, with 9 bases lining up with TRBD2. This CDR3 has 15 residues. J gave up 2 bases and V 3 bases, and 5 bases lay outside the gene matches. Germline V lookup: CDR1 KGHSH, CDR2 LQKENI. The CDR3 sequence: CASSPPSGITYEQYF. The CDR3 bases are TGTGCCAGCTCACCGCCTAGCGGGATTACCTACGAGCAGTACTTC.

This chain links TRBV21-1 with TRBJ2-7; the tabulated D call, TRBD2, remains unverified against the DNA. TRBV21-1 is reported as a pseudogene. This CDR3 region has 12 residues. The CDR3 loop is CASSRGGNEQYF. CDR3 in DNA: TGTGCCAGCTCCAGGGGAGGGAACGAGCAGTACTTC.

This clonotype was detected only a few times. This chain uses TRBV20-1 with TRBJ2-1, with TRBD2 matching 10 bases. Per germline, CDR1 DFQATT and CDR2 SNEGSKA (reference sequence). This CDR3 is built from 15 residues. Trimming cost V 2 bases and J 8 bases; bases outside gene matches: 9. CDR3 residues: CSARKTSGGADEQFF. The CDR3 DNA sequence: TGCAGTGCTAGAAAGACAAGCGGGGGGGCCGATGAGCAGTTCTTC.

This clonotype was seen a handful of times. The genes are TRBV7-6 and TRBJ2-5; no clear D. Germline CDR1 and CDR2: SGHVS and FNYEAQ. V was shortened by 2 bases and J by 4 bases, with 14 bases between the two germline ends. CDR3 length: 15 amino acids. CDR3 DNA sequence: TGTGCCAGCAGCTTATCACAGATCGCCTTAGAGACCCAGTACTTC. Translation: CASSLSQIALETQYF.

The chain uses TRBV4-2 and TRBJ2-3, with 9 bases fitting TRBD2. The junction had 14 bases not matched to a gene; V was cut back by 1 base and J by 6 bases. This CDR3 region has 18 residues. Germline lookup yields CDR1 LGHNA and CDR2 YNFKEQ. The CDR3 loop is CASSQGPAGGRGLDTQYF. Here the CDR3 DNA reads TGTGCCAGCAGCCAAGGTCCAGCGGGAGGCCGCGGCTTGGATACGCAGTATTTT.

The chain combines TRBV6-2 or TRBV6-3 with TRBJ1-5; no reliable D call. Germline V CDR1 and CDR2: MNHEY, SVGEGT. V lost 2 bases and J 6 bases, leaving 8 bases between the germline ends. This CDR3 is built from 13 residues. The CDR3 spells CASSYSKGQPQHF. CDR3 coding DNA: TGTGCCAGCAGTTACAGTAAGGGTCAGCCCCAGCATTTT.

This clonotype turned up a few times. This sequence joins TRBV20-1 and TRBJ1-1, with 8 bases fitting TRBD1. The CDR3 is 13 residues long. V lost 4 bases and J lost 1; bases outside the gene matches: 2. The V gene's germline CDR1 is DFQATT and CDR2 SNEGSKA (reference sequence). This CDR3 reads CSATGTGNTEAFF. The DNA for the CDR3 is TGCAGTGCTACCGGGACAGGGAACACTGAAGCTTTCTTT.

This clonotype came up many times. The genes are TRBV11-2 and TRBJ1-6, with D unclear. Trimming cost V 1 base and J 10 bases, with 17 bases left between them. The germline CDR1 and CDR2 sequences are SGHAT and FQNNGV. The CDR3 length is 16 residues. CDR3 nucleotides: TGTGCCAGCAGCTTAGTAGCCCTAGGTGGCGGGTCACCCCTCCACTTT. Amino acid sequence: CASSLVALGGGSPLHF.

V and J are TRBV11-1 and TRBJ2-5, with TRBD2 as a possible D gene (5 bases). CDR3 length equals 20 residues. Germline loops: CDR1 SGHAT, CDR2 FQDESV (reference sequence). Trimming stripped 1 base from V and 3 bases from J, with 27 bases between. In DNA, the CDR3 is TGTGCCAGCAGCTTAGTATCCAGTTTTGGGAGCACAGCCCCAAAAGAGACCCAGTACTTC. It codes for CASSLVSSFGSTAPKETQYF.

The genes are TRBV5-1 and TRBJ2-5, with 13 bases aligning to TRBD2. J was trimmed by 5 bases and V by 3 bases; bases with no gene match: 7. The CDR3 spans 16 residues. Germline V gene lookup returns CDR1 SGHRS and CDR2 YFSETQ. The CDR3 nucleotides are TGCGCCAGCAGCTCCACACTAGCGGGGGGGCTTGAGACCCAGTACTTC. The encoded protein is CASSSTLAGGLETQYF.